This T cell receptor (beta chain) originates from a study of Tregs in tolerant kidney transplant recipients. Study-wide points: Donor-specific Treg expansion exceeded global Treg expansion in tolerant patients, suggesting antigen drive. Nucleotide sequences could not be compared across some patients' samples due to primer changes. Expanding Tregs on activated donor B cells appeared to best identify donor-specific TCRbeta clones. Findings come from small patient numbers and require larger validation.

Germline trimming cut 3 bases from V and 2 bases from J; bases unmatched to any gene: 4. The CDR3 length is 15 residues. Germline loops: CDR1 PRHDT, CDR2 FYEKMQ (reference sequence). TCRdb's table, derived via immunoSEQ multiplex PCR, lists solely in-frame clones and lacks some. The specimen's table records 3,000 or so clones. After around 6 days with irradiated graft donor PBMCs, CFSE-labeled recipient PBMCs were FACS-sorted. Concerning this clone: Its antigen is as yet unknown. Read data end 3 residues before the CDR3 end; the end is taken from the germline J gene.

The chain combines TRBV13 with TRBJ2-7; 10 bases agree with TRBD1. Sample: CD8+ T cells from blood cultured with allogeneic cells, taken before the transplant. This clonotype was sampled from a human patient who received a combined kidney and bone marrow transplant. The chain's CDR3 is CASSFGGTGAYEQYF. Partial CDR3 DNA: TGTGCCAGCAGCTTCGGCGGGACAGGGGCCTACGAG.